The rows below give T cell receptor beta chains drawn from one sample of a study of cytomegalovirus exposure and HLA in healthy donors. Data came from immunoSEQ multiplex PCR; TCRdb stores just in-frame clones and leaves some out. The sample holds tens of thousands of clones, 78% seen once. The material sequenced was PBMCs. The receptors shown here come from a male donor in good health and CMV-seropositive. Both conserved end residues are part of each CDR3. Each record gives: D gene, J gene, V gene, clone size, CDR3 protein, CDR3 DNA. A D gene is named only where the DNA matches it firmly. The listing skips clone size in some rows; elsewhere it reads once, few, many or a size class.

D gene: -; J gene: TRBJ2-2; V gene: TRBV18; clone size: -; CDR3 protein: CASSKDTGGANTGELFF; CDR3 DNA: TGTGCCAGCTCAAAGGACACCGGGGGTGCGAACACCGGGGAGCTGTTTTTT
D gene: -; J gene: TRBJ2-2; V gene: TRBV5-1; clone size: -; CDR3 protein: CASSPRALPGELFF; CDR3 DNA: TGCGCCAGCAGCCCCCGCGCCCTTCCCGGGGAGCTGTTTTTT
D gene: -; J gene: TRBJ2-7; V gene: TRBV2; clone size: -; CDR3 protein: CASSVRSLAPEQYF; CDR3 DNA: TGTGCCAGCAGTGTAAGGTCCCTAGCTCCCGAGCAGTACTTC
D gene: TRBD1; J gene: TRBJ2-2; V gene: TRBV12-5; clone size: few; CDR3 protein: CASGIGTGRYTGELFF; CDR3 DNA: TGTGCTAGTGGTATTGGGACAGGGAGATACACCGGGGAGCTGTTTTTT
D gene: -; J gene: TRBJ2-1; V gene: TRBV28; clone size: -; CDR3 protein: CASSLYQGSSYNEQFF; CDR3 DNA: TGTGCCAGCAGTTTATACCAGGGGAGCTCCTACAATGAGCAGTTCTTC
D gene: -; J gene: TRBJ2-3; V gene: TRBV6-5; clone size: -; CDR3 protein: CASSRARTDTQYF; CDR3 DNA: TGTGCCAGCTCCAGGGCGCGCACAGATACGCAGTATTTT
D gene: TRBD2; J gene: TRBJ2-1; V gene: TRBV19; clone size: -; CDR3 protein: CASGLAGVLNEQFF; CDR3 DNA: TGTGCCTCGGGACTAGCGGGGGTGCTCAATGAGCAGTTCTTC
D gene: -; J gene: TRBJ2-1; V gene: TRBV9; clone size: -; CDR3 protein: CASSVLVGAIYNEQFF; CDR3 DNA: TGTGCCAGCAGCGTATTGGTGGGGGCAATCTACAATGAGCAGTTCTTC
D gene: -; J gene: TRBJ2-7; V gene: TRBV11-2; clone size: -; CDR3 protein: CASSPAASSYEQYF; CDR3 DNA: TGTGCCAGCAGCCCCGCGGCATCCTCCTACGAGCAGTACTTC
D gene: TRBD2; J gene: TRBJ2-3; V gene: TRBV7-8; clone size: -; CDR3 protein: CASSLTGRLPDTQYF; CDR3 DNA: TGTGCCAGCAGCCTCACCGGGAGGCTCCCAGATACGCAGTATTTT
D gene: -; J gene: TRBJ2-3; V gene: TRBV7-2; clone size: -; CDR3 protein: CASSYFTDTQYF; CDR3 DNA: TGTGCCAGCAGTTATTTCACAGATACGCAGTATTTT
D gene: TRBD1; J gene: TRBJ2-7; V gene: TRBV2; clone size: -; CDR3 protein: CASRGTGDYEQYF; CDR3 DNA: TGTGCCAGCAGGGGGACAGGAGACTACGAGCAGTACTTC
D gene: -; J gene: TRBJ1-4; V gene: TRBV7-6; clone size: -; CDR3 protein: CATSRGGTNEKLFF; CDR3 DNA: TGTGCCACCTCAAGAGGGGGTACTAATGAAAAACTGTTTTTT
D gene: -; J gene: TRBJ1-2; V gene: TRBV7-9; clone size: few; CDR3 protein: CASSQDGLYGYTF; CDR3 DNA: TGTGCCAGCAGCCAAGACGGACTCTATGGCTACACCTTC
D gene: TRBD1; J gene: TRBJ2-7; V gene: TRBV28; clone size: few; CDR3 protein: CASSLGTGDLDEQYF; CDR3 DNA: TGTGCCAGCAGTTTGGGGACAGGGGATTTAGACGAGCAGTACTTC
D gene: -; J gene: TRBJ1-3; V gene: TRBV18; clone size: -; CDR3 protein: CASSSGLPGETGNTIYF; CDR3 DNA: TGTGCCAGCTCATCCGGGCTACCGGGAGAAACGGGAAACACCATATATTTT
D gene: TRBD2; J gene: TRBJ2-7; V gene: TRBV14; clone size: -; CDR3 protein: CASSPLAGGEQYF; CDR3 DNA: TGTGCCAGCAGCCCGCTAGCGGGAGGCGAGCAGTACTTC
D gene: TRBD2; J gene: TRBJ2-4; V gene: TRBV6-5; clone size: -; CDR3 protein: CASRGEGRNIQYF; CDR3 DNA: TGTGCCAGCAGGGGGGAGGGGCGCAACATTCAGTACTTC
D gene: TRBD1; J gene: TRBJ1-1; V gene: TRBV5-1; clone size: -; CDR3 protein: CASSQDRPSSEAFF; CDR3 DNA: TGCGCCAGCAGCCAGGACAGGCCCAGTTCTGAAGCTTTCTTT
D gene: -; J gene: TRBJ2-7; V gene: TRBV28; clone size: -; CDR3 protein: CASSLGSSYEQYF; CDR3 DNA: TGTGCCAGCAGTTTGGGGAGCTCCTACGAGCAGTACTTC
D gene: TRBD1; J gene: TRBJ1-1; V gene: TRBV2; clone size: -; CDR3 protein: CASSGQGNTEAFF; CDR3 DNA: TGTGCCAGCAGTGGACAGGGGAACACTGAAGCTTTCTTT
D gene: -; J gene: TRBJ1-6; V gene: TRBV18; clone size: -; CDR3 protein: CASSPQEGARNSPLHF; CDR3 DNA: TGTGCCAGCTCACCACAGGAAGGGGCACGAAATTCACCCCTCCACTTT